This note documents a single T cell receptor beta chain sequence. Its antigen target is currently unknown. The record has no base qualities; no much larger clone is one base away. The CDR3 regions of human TCRbeta chains were analyzed by immunosequencing. Processing in the source paper ran as follows. Repertoire TCRs were matched against a reference library of SARS-CoV-2-specific TCRs generated with the MIRA antigen-specificity platform. Breadth was defined as the fraction of unique TCRs that were SARS-CoV-2-associated, and depth was defined as the fraction of total T cells that were SARS-CoV-2-associated. Each spike-specific TCR was assigned to its reactive spike region and to a CD4 or CD8 class using the MIRA data. Log10-transformed breadth and depth values were compared by one-way ANOVA with Sidak's multiple comparisons tests. Held by TCRdb, this immuneACCESS table contains in-frame sequences only and omits some clones. Under half of the omission traces to an unresolved V gene where checked; the cause of the rest is unknown. V and J calls plus clone size are reproduced from that table; the DNA served to infer D and trimming. Here the sample has over 90,000 clones; 91% occur a single time. The top ten clonotypes cover less than 55% of the sample.

This specimen comes from a study of T cell responses to AZD1222 COVID-19 vaccine (dated by TCRdb to about 2021). At the level of the whole study: AZD1222 recipients given second doses at about 4 weeks or at about 12 weeks were pooled, since spike-specific TCR depth and breadth were not found to differ between the two schedules. A total of 230 to 250 trial participants underwent TCR sequencing, of whom approximately 200 had received two doses of AZD1222 and around 25 had received two doses of the MenACWY control vaccine. Trial participants were enrolled into age subgroups of 18-55, 56-69 and 70-plus years, which contained about 150, 28 and 57 TCR-sequenced participants, respectively. Study-wide conclusions, independent of this receptor: The vaccine-associated CD4 TCRs covered the entire spike protein, and the dominant responses fell in regions 160-218 and 743-854. No day 14 peak-response samples were available, so repertoires were characterized only after the peak T cell response. Most participants were white British and females outnumbered males, and the authors suggested that clonal diversity may have been underestimated. Nearly half of unique spike-specific TCRs reportedly recognized epitopes outside regions mutated in the B.1.351 and B.1.1.7 variants. After two AZD1222 doses, both the breadth and the depth of spike-specific TCRs were significantly higher than at day 0 and than in MenACWY recipients. The 56-69-year group was small, and its depth increase did not reach significance, likely because of low power. Conclusions about previously exposed vaccinees are limited because only five to seven AZD1222 recipients were SARS-CoV-2 seropositive at baseline.

The sample's time point label, decoded: baseline before first vaccination. Vaccinee samples were obtained from the UK trials COV001 and COV002, which included a single-blind randomized controlled phase 2/3 trial of AZD1222 (ChAdOx1 nCoV-19) in healthy adults. For TCRbeta chain sequencing, PBMC samples were collected from trial participants at day 0 and at day 28 after the second dose. V drops 6 bases and J drops 4 bases, leaving 13 bases in between. The cysteine opens and the phenylalanine closes a CDR3 of 13 amino acids. Just CDR3 DNA is preserved here, 39 bases in frame from base 1. CDR1 and CDR2 were assigned from the germline V gene (reference sequence) as SEHNR and FQNEAQ.

Sequenced material: peripheral blood, taken on day 0 of AZD1222 vaccination. This receptor chain uses TRBV7-9 and TRBJ2-7, with the D gene not clear enough to name. The receptor was isolated from an adult in good health. The CDR3 region has the sequence CASSLTSAYEQYF. The nucleotide sequence reads TGTGCCAGCAGTTTGACGTCGGCGTACGAGCAGTACTTC.